This T cell receptor beta chain was captured by sequencing in a study of metastatic and nonmetastatic thyroid tumors. Study-level points and caveats: For both blood and tumor, malignant thyroid tumors reportedly showed significantly higher TCR beta diversity than benign nodules did.

The CDR3 sequence is 16 residues long. J was trimmed by 8 bases and V by 2 bases; bases with no gene match: 9. The germline V gene has CDR1 SEHNR and CDR2 FQNEAQ (reference sequence). The entire patient cohort was treatment-naive prior to thyroid surgery. This clone was counted at least ten times. The antigen remains undetermined. Under the authors' procedure: CDR3 was compared across clinicopathological groups, and the resulting differences were used to build a distant-metastasis classifier for papillary thyroid cancer. TCRdb re-clonotyped the PCR reads through MiXCR. Clone size and V and J calls follow TCRdb, not the original study. The repertoire holds tens of thousands of clones, 24% seen once, with roughly 12% in the top ten.

The source material was tumor tissue. This TCR derives from a male donor with papillary thyroid cancer or a benign thyroid nodule (not recorded which). Some clones in this sample may be carry-over from other donors' samples. J is TRBJ1-4 and V is TRBV7-9; the match to TRBD1 covers 9 bases. The CDR3 sequence: CASSLQRGQGDEKLFF. DNA for the CDR3: TGTGCCAGCAGCTTACAGAGGGGACAGGGTGACGAAAAACTGTTTTTT.